This section outlines one TCR beta chain sequence together with its context. The antigen remains unidentified. The sample originates from a study of T-cell reconstitution after alpha-beta-depleted transplantation in children. Germline assignment: CDR1 DFQATT and CDR2 SNEGSKA (reference sequence). V was pared by 1 base and J by 4 bases, with 4 bases of the junction left unmatched. This CDR3 has 13 amino acids. Study-wide findings and caveats: From newly produced T cells came most of the T-cell counts and diversity one year after transplant. Recipient T cells and thymic progenitors that survived gave rise to the high TCRbeta diversity observed at day 60 in some patients. Alpha-beta T cells about two months after transplant reportedly derived from several hundred expanded graft clones.

During its preparation, the TCRbeta library received unique molecular identifiers. Each CDR3 protein gets one entry after TCRdb re-called the PCR reads with MiXCR. Of 330,000 or so distinct CDR3 sequences listed, over 9.5% are singletons. The TCR comes from a boy under two years old with acute myeloid leukemia, due to receive a stem cell transplant. Specimen: PBMCs, collected before TCRalphabeta/CD19-depleted stem cell transplant. The chain links TRBV20-1 to TRBJ2-7; TRBD1 matches 7 bases. Here the CDR3 reads CSARATGEYEQYF. For the CDR3, the DNA is TGCAGTGCTAGAGCTACAGGGGAGTACGAGCAGTACTTC.